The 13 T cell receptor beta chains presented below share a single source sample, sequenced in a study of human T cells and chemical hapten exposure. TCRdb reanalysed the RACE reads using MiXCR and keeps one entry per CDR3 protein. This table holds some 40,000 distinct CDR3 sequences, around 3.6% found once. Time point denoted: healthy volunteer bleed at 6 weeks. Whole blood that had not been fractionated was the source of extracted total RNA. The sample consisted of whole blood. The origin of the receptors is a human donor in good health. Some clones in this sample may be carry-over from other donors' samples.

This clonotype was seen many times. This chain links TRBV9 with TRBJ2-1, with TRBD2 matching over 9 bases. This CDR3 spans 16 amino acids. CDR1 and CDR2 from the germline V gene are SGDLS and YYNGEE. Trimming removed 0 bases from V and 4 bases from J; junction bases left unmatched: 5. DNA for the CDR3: TGTGCCAGCAGCGTAGGGTTGACTAGCGGATACAATGAGCAGTTCTTC. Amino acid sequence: CASSVGLTSGYNEQFF.

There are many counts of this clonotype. Here the CDR3 reads CASTPPGRATDTQYF. In nucleotides, the CDR3 is TGTGCCAGCACCCCCCCGGGCAGAGCCACAGATACGCAGTATTTT. The chain couples TRBV5-4 to TRBJ2-3, with unresolved D. V was clipped by 6 bases and J by 2 bases, with 16 bases between them. The germline V gene has CDR1 SGHNT and CDR2 YYREEE (reference sequence). The CDR3 is made up of 15 amino acids.

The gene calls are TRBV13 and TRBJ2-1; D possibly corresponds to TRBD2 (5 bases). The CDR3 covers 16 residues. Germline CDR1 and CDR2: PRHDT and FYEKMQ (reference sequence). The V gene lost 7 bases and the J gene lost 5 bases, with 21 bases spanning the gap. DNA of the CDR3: TGTGCCAGCACCAGCGGTACCACCACCCGGAACAATGAGCAGTTCTTC. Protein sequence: CASTSGTTTRNNEQFF.

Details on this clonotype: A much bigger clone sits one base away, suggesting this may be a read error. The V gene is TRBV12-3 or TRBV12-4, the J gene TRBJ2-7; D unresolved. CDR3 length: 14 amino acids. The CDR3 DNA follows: TGTGTCAGCAGGCCCGGAGCTTCGACCTACGAGCAGTACTTC. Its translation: CVSRPGASTYEQYF.

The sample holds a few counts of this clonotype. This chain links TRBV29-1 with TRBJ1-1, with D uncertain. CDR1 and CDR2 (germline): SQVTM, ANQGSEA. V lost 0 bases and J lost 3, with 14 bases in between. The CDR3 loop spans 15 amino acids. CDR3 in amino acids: CSVEDLPGDHTEAFF. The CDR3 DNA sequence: TGCAGCGTTGAAGATCTTCCGGGAGATCACACTGAAGCTTTCTTT.

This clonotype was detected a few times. CDR3 in amino acids: CASSQEVLGGQPQHF. CDR3 coding DNA: TGCGCCAGCAGCCAAGAAGTTTTAGGGGGCCAGCCCCAGCATTTT. The rearrangement uses TRBV4-1 and TRBJ1-5, with 7 nucleotides matching TRBD1. Germline CDR1 reads MGHRA; CDR2 reads YSYEKL. This CDR3 is 15 amino acids long. Losses at the gene ends were 0 bases for V and 7 bases for J; bases not matched to a gene: 6.

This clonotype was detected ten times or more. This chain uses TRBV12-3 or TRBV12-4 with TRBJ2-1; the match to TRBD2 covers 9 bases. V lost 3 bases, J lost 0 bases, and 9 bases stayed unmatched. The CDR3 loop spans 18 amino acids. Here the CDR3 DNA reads TGTGCCAGCAGTTTTTGGCTAGCGGGACTTAGCTCCTACAATGAGCAGTTCTTC. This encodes CASSFWLAGLSSYNEQFF.

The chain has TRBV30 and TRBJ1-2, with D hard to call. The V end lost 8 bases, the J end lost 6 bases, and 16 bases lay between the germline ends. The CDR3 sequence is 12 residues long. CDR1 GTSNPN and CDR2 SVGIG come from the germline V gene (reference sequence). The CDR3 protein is CAMYLGEHGYTF. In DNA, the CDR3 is TGTGCCATGTATCTTGGGGAGCATGGCTACACCTTC.

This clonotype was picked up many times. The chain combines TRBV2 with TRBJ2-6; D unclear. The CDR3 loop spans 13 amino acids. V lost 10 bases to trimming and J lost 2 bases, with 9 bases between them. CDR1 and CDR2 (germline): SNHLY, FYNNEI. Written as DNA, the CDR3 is TGTGCCACCGAAGGGCCTGGGGCCAACGTCCTGACTTTC. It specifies CATEGPGANVLTF.

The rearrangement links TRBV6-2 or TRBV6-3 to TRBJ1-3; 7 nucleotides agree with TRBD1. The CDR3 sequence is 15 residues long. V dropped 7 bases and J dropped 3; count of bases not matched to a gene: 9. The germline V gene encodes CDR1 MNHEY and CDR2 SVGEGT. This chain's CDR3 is CASTPLTGVGNTIYF. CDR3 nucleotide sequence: TGTGCCAGCACCCCCCTAACAGGGGTTGGAAACACCATATATTTT.

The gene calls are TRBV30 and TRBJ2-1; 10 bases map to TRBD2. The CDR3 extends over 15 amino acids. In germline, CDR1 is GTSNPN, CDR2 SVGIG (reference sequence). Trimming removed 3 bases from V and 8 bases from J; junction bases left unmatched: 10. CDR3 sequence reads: CAWRNLAGATDEQFF. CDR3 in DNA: TGTGCCTGGAGGAACCTAGCGGGAGCCACCGATGAGCAGTTCTTC.

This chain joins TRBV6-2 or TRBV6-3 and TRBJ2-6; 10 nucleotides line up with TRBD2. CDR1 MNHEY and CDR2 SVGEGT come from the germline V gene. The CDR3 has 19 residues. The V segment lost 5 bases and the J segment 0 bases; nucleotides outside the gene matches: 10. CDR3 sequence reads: CASSSSTLAGLSGANVLTF. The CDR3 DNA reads TGTGCCAGCAGTAGTAGTACACTAGCGGGACTCTCTGGGGCCAACGTCCTGACTTTC.

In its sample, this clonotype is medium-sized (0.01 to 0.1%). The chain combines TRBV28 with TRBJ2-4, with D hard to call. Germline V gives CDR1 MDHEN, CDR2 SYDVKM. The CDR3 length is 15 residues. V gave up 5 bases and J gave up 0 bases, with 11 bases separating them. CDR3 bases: TGTGCCAGCAGTCCCCGACGAGTAGCCAAAAACATTCAGTACTTC. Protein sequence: CASSPRRVAKNIQYF.